These 23 T cell receptor beta chains came from one sample sequenced in a study of PD-L1 blockade in urothelial cancer. Time point denoted: peripheral blood 6 weeks after treatment start. The repertoire was sequenced with immunoSEQ multiplex PCR; TCRdb's copy has only in-frame clones and lacks some. The sample shows 90,000 to 130,000 clones, about 91% of them seen only once. The sample consisted of PBMCs, taken around atezolizumab (anti-PD-L1) treatment. These receptors were obtained from a man between 60 and 75 years old with urothelial cancer.

In DNA form, the CDR3 reads TGTGCCAGCTCACCACCGGGATTTACGGGGGAAAAACTGTTTTTT. It codes for CASSPPGFTGEKLFF. The chain couples TRBV18 to TRBJ1-4; D remains unclear. V lost 0 bases and J 8 bases, leaving 13 bases between the germline ends. CDR3 length equals 15 residues. Germline V gene data show CDR1 as KGHSH and CDR2 as LQKENI.

Only one count was recorded for this clone. This CDR3 is CASSPRGGLSYNEQFF. Here the CDR3 DNA reads TGTGCCAGCAGTCCAAGGGGGGGTCTTTCCTACAATGAGCAGTTCTTC. V usage is TRBV28 and J usage is TRBJ2-1, with D possibly being TRBD2 (7 bases). Germline V lookup: CDR1 MDHEN, CDR2 SYDVKM. The CDR3 length is 16 residues. V gave up 5 bases and J gave up 1 base, with 15 bases separating them.

The chain is built from TRBV5-8 and TRBJ2-7; D might be TRBD1 (6 bases). This CDR3 spans 13 amino acids. Trimming pared 5 bases from V and 0 bases from J, leaving 9 bases between. Germline CDR1 SGHTS, CDR2 YDEGEE. For the CDR3, the DNA is TGTGCCAGCAGAAGACAGGCCTCCTACGAGCAGTACTTC. Protein sequence: CASRRQASYEQYF.

This chain joins TRBV7-2 and TRBJ1-2, with D hard to call. The germline V and J ends were trimmed by 4 bases and 4 bases, with 16 bases remaining between them. The CDR3 runs to 15 residues. Per the germline V gene, CDR1 is SGHTA and CDR2 is FQGNSA. The CDR3 reads CASSSMGGGPYGYTF. CDR3 bases: TGTGCCAGCAGCTCCATGGGAGGCGGCCCCTATGGCTACACCTTC.

This sequence joins TRBV19 and TRBJ2-7; D is unresolved. Trimming left V 4 bases short and J 7 bases short, with 8 bases between. CDR1 is LNHDA, CDR2 SQIVND, per germline (reference sequence). This CDR3 contains 11 residues. CDR3 coding DNA: TGTGCCAGTAGTAAAGAAGCGGAGCAGTACTTC. Protein sequence: CASSKEAEQYF.

The CDR3 spells CASSLEDRDYEQYF. As DNA, the CDR3 is TGTGCCAGCAGCTTAGAGGACAGGGACTACGAGCAGTACTTC. The rearrangement links TRBV7-6 to TRBJ2-7; 8 nucleotides line up with TRBD1. V trimming: 1 base; J trimming: 3 bases; junction bases outside the gene matches: 2. CDR1 and CDR2 (germline): SGHVS, FNYEAQ. This CDR3 contains 14 residues.

The CDR3 sequence: CASSLEGKAYNSPLHF. The CDR3 nucleotides read TGTGCCAGCAGCTTGGAGGGGAAGGCCTATAATTCACCCCTCCACTTT. The chain uses TRBV5-4 and TRBJ1-6; tentatively, D is TRBD1 (5 bases). Trimming removed 0 bases at V and 2 bases at J, with 9 bases between. The germline CDR1 and CDR2 sequences are SGHNT and YYREEE (reference sequence). CDR3 size: 16 residues.

This CDR3 is CATGDRDSGNTIYF. CDR3 DNA: TGTGCCACCGGAGACAGGGACTCTGGAAACACCATATATTTT. The V and J genes are TRBV10-3 and TRBJ1-3, with 7 bases lining up with TRBD1. Germline CDR1 reads ENHRY; CDR2 reads SYGVKD. The CDR3 consists of 14 residues. Trimming cost V 10 bases and J 0 bases; bases outside gene matches: 6.

V is TRBV18 and J is TRBJ2-7; TRBD1 agrees at 8 bases. CDR1 KGHSH and CDR2 LQKENI come from the germline V gene. The CDR3 is made up of 16 amino acids. V trimming: 0 bases; J trimming: 4 bases; junction bases outside the gene matches: 8. Here the CDR3 DNA reads TGTGCCAGCTCACCACCTGATGGACAGGGTCCATACGAGCAGTACTTC. The encoded protein is CASSPPDGQGPYEQYF.

This clone was seen a few times. V gene TRBV28 combines with J gene TRBJ1-3; the D is unclear. V shed 6 bases and J shed 0 bases, with 9 bases lying between them. CDR3 length: 14 amino acids. The V gene's germline CDR1 is MDHEN and CDR2 SYDVKM. In nucleotides, the CDR3 is TGTGCCAGCAGGGGCAGTGGCTCTGGAAACACCATATATTTT. Residues: CASRGSGSGNTIYF.

The V call is TRBV7-3, the J call TRBJ2-3; weak D call: TRBD2 (6 bases). The CDR3 contains 15 residues. Deletions cut 5 bases from V and 5 bases from J, with 17 bases between. CDR1 SGHTA and CDR2 FQGTGA come from the germline V gene. CDR3 loop: CASSLGGLRGDTQYF. The DNA of the CDR3 is TGTGCCAGCAGCCTGGGGGGTCTGAGGGGAGATACGCAGTATTTT.

The genes are TRBV19 and TRBJ2-3; 9 bases align to TRBD2. The CDR3 is made up of 16 amino acids. V dropped 6 bases and J dropped 0; count of bases not matched to a gene: 7. The V gene's germline CDR1 is LNHDA and CDR2 SQIVND (reference sequence). CDR3 coding DNA: TGTGCCAGTAGCCTCGCGGGGGGGCGGAGCACAGATACGCAGTATTTT. It codes for CASSLAGGRSTDTQYF. The entire variable domain, with the rest obtained from reference TRBV19 and TRBJ2-3, is as follows: DGGITQSPKYLFRKEGQNVTLSCEQNLNHDAMYWYRQDPGQGLRLIYYSQIVNDFQKGDIAEGYSVSREKKESFPLTVTSAQKNPTAFYLCASSLAGGRSTDTQYFGPGTRLTVL.

The chain employs TRBV6-1 and TRBJ2-3, with D maybe TRBD2 (5 bases). V shed 6 bases and J shed 6 bases, with 10 bases lying between them. Germline CDR1 and CDR2: MNHNS and SASEGT. The CDR3 totals 12 residues. In nucleotides, the CDR3 is TGTGCCAGCAGAGACGAGCGGGATACGCAGTATTTT. Translated, it gives CASRDERDTQYF.

The V call is TRBV29-1, the J call TRBJ2-7, with TRBD2 as a possible D gene (5 bases). From germline, CDR1 is SQVTM and CDR2 ANQGSEA. The CDR3 loop spans 13 amino acids. Trimming left V 1 base short and J 5 bases short, with 12 bases between. CDR3 DNA: TGCAGCGTTGAAGTAGAACAGAGGGACGAGCAGTACTTC. This codes for CSVEVEQRDEQYF.

The rearrangement links TRBV7-2 to TRBJ2-3, with TRBD1 matching 9 bases. Germline values: CDR1 SGHTA, CDR2 FQGNSA. The V and J ends lost 5 bases and 6 bases, in that order; junction bases with no gene match: 18. CDR3 length: 18 amino acids. The CDR3 nucleotides are TGTGCCAGCAGCACAACCAGGTGGGGGATAGGACAGGGGGATACGCAGTATTTT. Its protein is CASSTTRWGIGQGDTQYF.

This chain connects TRBV7-9 to TRBJ2-6; D might be TRBD2 (6 bases). CDR3 length equals 15 residues. Deletions cut 5 bases from V and 0 bases from J, with 8 bases between. The germline V gene encodes CDR1 SEHNR and CDR2 FQNEAQ (reference sequence). In DNA form, the CDR3 reads TGTGCCAGCAGCCCGGAGGGCTCTGGGGCCAACGTCCTGACTTTC. Amino acid sequence: CASSPEGSGANVLTF. Supplemented by reference TRBV7-9 and TRBJ2-6, the full variable domain reads DTGVSQNPRHKITKRGQNVTFRCDPISEHNRLYWYRQTLGQGPEFLTYFQNEAQLEKSRLLSDRFSAERPKGSFSTLEIQRTEQGDSAMYLCASSPEGSGANVLTFGAGSRLTVL.

The chain employs TRBV29-1 and TRBJ2-7; TRBD2 agrees at 7 bases. Germline V CDR1 and CDR2: SQVTM, ANQGSEA. The V and J ends lost 5 bases and 2 bases, in that order; junction bases with no gene match: 3. The CDR3 has 12 amino acids. The chain's CDR3 is CSVWSGAYEQYF. The CDR3 region has the DNA TGCAGCGTTTGGAGCGGGGCCTACGAGCAGTACTTC.

The chain combines TRBV4-2 with TRBJ2-5; 11 bases line up with TRBD1. The CDR3 is 16 residues long. The V and J ends lost 2 bases and 7 bases, in that order; junction bases with no gene match: 9. Germline CDR1 is LGHNA and CDR2 is YNFKEQ. The CDR3 bases are TGTGCCAGCAGCCAAAGAGGGGGACAGGGGGACGGGACCCAGTACTTC. It yields the protein CASSQRGGQGDGTQYF.

The rearrangement joins TRBV9 to TRBJ1-2; TRBD1 matches at 10 bases. Germline loops: CDR1 SGDLS, CDR2 YYNGEE. This CDR3 is built from 15 residues. Trimming took 3 bases from V and 2 from J; bases not matched to a gene: 4. Here the CDR3 reads CASSGGQGVNYGYTF. CDR3 nucleotide sequence: TGTGCCAGCAGCGGAGGACAGGGGGTGAACTATGGCTACACCTTC.

The chain recombines TRBV19 with TRBJ1-3; 8 bases are shared with TRBD1. The CDR3 is 15 amino acids. CDR1 and CDR2 (germline): LNHDA, SQIVND (reference sequence). V shed 6 bases, J shed 0 bases, and the junction held 4 bases outside the gene matches. The CDR3 nucleotides are TGTGCCAGTAGAGTCACAGGGGGCTCTGGAAACACCATATATTTT. Protein product: CASRVTGGSGNTIYF.

This clone was observed once. This rearrangement joins TRBV9 to TRBJ2-3; 10 bases agree with TRBD2. V shed 4 bases, J shed 4 bases, and the junction held 9 bases outside the gene matches. This CDR3 region has 16 residues. The germline V gene encodes CDR1 SGDLS and CDR2 YYNGEE. CDR3 nucleotides: TGTGCCAGCAGCCAAAGCGGGAGGGCCACGTCAGATACGCAGTATTTT. Translation: CASSQSGRATSDTQYF.

The rearrangement joins TRBV2 to TRBJ2-5; the match to TRBD2 covers 8 bases. The length of the CDR3 is 14 residues. With 8 bases clipped from V and 0 bases from J, the junction kept 5 bases outside the gene matches. CDR1 is SNHLY, CDR2 FYNNEI, per germline. CDR3 loop: CASARGGDQETQYF. CDR3 sequence (DNA): TGTGCCAGCGCACGGGGGGGCGACCAAGAGACCCAGTACTTC. The whole variable domain, filled in from reference TRBV2 and TRBJ2-5, reads EPEVTQTPSHQVTQMGQEVILRCVPISNHLYFYWYRQILGQKVEFLVSFYNNEISEKSEIFDDQFSVERPDGSNFTLKIRSTKLEDSAMYFCASARGGDQETQYFGPGTRLLVL.

This clone is a singleton in its sample. The rearrangement links TRBV5-1 to TRBJ2-1; tentative D call: TRBD2 (6 bases). V was clipped by 5 bases and J by 6 bases, with 15 bases between them. The CDR3 is 14 residues long. CDR1 is SGHRS, CDR2 YFSETQ, per germline. The CDR3 nucleotides read TGCGCCAGCAGTAAGTTCCCGGGAGCCAATGAGCAGTTCTTC. Translation: CASSKFPGANEQFF.